Below, 15 T cell receptor beta chains from the same sample are listed, as sequenced in a study of Tregs in tolerant kidney transplant recipients. Measured with immunoSEQ multiplex PCR; TCRdb has only the in-frame clones, and not every one. In the table there are approximately 2,500 clones, about two fifths of which are singletons. These receptors lack a known antigen. The sequenced sample was Tregs from blood cultured with allogeneic cells. The receptors come from a human donor in good health.

The chain couples TRBV6-5 to TRBJ2-7; TRBD1 matches 9 bases. The ends lost 5 bases at V and 2 bases at J; junction bases unmatched: 7. Per germline, CDR1 MNHEY and CDR2 SVGAGI. CDR3 length: 15 amino acids. This CDR3 reads CASSAFGTGTYEQYF. CDR3 sequence (DNA): TGTGCCAGCAGTGCTTTCGGGACAGGGACCTACGAGCAGTACTTC.

This sequence joins TRBV7-9 and TRBJ2-3; TRBD2 aligns across 12 bases. CDR3 length: 16 amino acids. Germline CDR1 is SEHNR and CDR2 is FQNEAQ (reference sequence). Germline trimming cut 6 bases from V and 4 bases from J; bases unmatched to any gene: 8. This CDR3 reads CASSPLAGGFPDTQYF. The CDR3 region has the DNA TGTGCCAGCAGTCCACTAGCGGGAGGTTTCCCAGATACGCAGTATTTT.

This chain links TRBV18 with TRBJ2-7, with 10 bases that match TRBD1. This CDR3 is 16 amino acids long. With 1 base clipped from V and 0 bases from J, the junction kept 3 bases outside the gene matches. Germline CDR1 KGHSH, CDR2 LQKENI. The CDR3 region is CASSPLGQGVSYEQYF. In DNA form, the CDR3 reads TGTGCCAGCTCACCACTTGGACAGGGGGTCTCCTACGAGCAGTACTTC.

The chain combines TRBV6-5 with TRBJ2-3; D unclear. The V gene's germline CDR1 is MNHEY and CDR2 SVGAGI. V was cut by 2 bases and J by 8 bases, with 17 bases left in between. The CDR3 has 15 amino acids. CDR3 sequence: CASSYVPAPTVTQYF. The CDR3 DNA reads TGTGCCAGCAGTTACGTCCCGGCCCCGACGGTTACGCAGTATTTT.

This clone was found a few times. The chain has TRBV5-1 and TRBJ1-2, with 7 bases aligning to TRBD1. V was pared by 1 base and J by 1 base, with 13 bases of the junction left unmatched. CDR3 length: 18 amino acids. Germline-derived CDR1 and CDR2 are SGHRS and YFSETQ. For the CDR3, the DNA is TGCGCCAGCAGCTTGCAAGGCCAGGGGGAGGGAAGTAACTATGGCTACACCTTC. This translates into CASSLQGQGEGSNYGYTF.

This clone was observed a few times. The rearrangement joins TRBV6-6 to TRBJ1-5, with 10 bases lining up with TRBD1. This CDR3 comprises 15 residues. Germline values: CDR1 MNHNY, CDR2 SVGAGI (reference sequence). V was pared by 4 bases and J by 3 bases, with 3 bases of the junction left unmatched. CDR3 sequence reads: CASSSGTGANQPQHF. In nucleotides, the CDR3 is TGTGCCAGCAGTTCCGGGACAGGGGCCAATCAGCCCCAGCATTTT.

The V call is TRBV6-1, the J call TRBJ1-2; unclear D gene. Trimming pared 4 bases from V and 8 bases from J, leaving 5 bases between. This CDR3 contains 10 residues. Per germline, CDR1 MNHNS and CDR2 SASEGT. DNA of the CDR3: TGTGCCAGCAGTGGAGGCGGCTACACCTTC. It translates to CASSGGGYTF.

The CDR3 is CASSALGTGRQETQYF. The CDR3 nucleotides read TGTGCCAGCAGCGCCCTAGGGACAGGTCGGCAAGAGACCCAGTACTTC. The chain links TRBV9 to TRBJ2-5; 8 nucleotides agree with TRBD1. The CDR3 contains 16 residues. Germline-derived CDR1 and CDR2 are SGDLS and YYNGEE. Trimming removed 3 bases from V and 2 bases from J; junction bases left unmatched: 9.

This clone has only a few counts. The genes are TRBV25-1 and TRBJ1-2, with a tentative D call TRBD1 (6 bases). The ends were cut back, 5 bases at V and 6 bases at J, with 13 bases in the middle. The CDR3 consists of 13 residues. CDR1 and CDR2 (germline): MGHDK, SYGVNS. CDR3 sequence reads: CASSQTGPHGYTF. The CDR3 DNA follows: TGTGCCAGCAGTCAGACAGGCCCCCATGGCTACACCTTC.

This clone turned up a few times. The V and J genes are TRBV7-2 and TRBJ2-6; no definite D call. Between the trimmed V and J ends, which lost 1 base and 4 bases, there was a span of 8 bases. Germline CDR1 and CDR2: SGHTA and FQGNSA. There are 15 residues in the CDR3. The CDR3 reads CASSLVPHGANVLTF. The DNA of the CDR3 is TGTGCCAGCAGCTTAGTTCCCCACGGGGCCAACGTCCTGACTTTC.

CDR3 region: CASSYLGAGNSPLHF. The CDR3 bases are TGTGCCAGCAGTTACTTAGGGGCCGGGAATTCACCCCTCCACTTT. The rearrangement uses TRBV6-6 and TRBJ1-6; D perhaps matches TRBD1 (5 bases). V lost 1 base, J lost 7 bases, and 11 bases lay in between. CDR1 MNHNY and CDR2 SVGAGI come from the germline V gene (reference sequence). This CDR3 has 15 amino acids.

The chain is built from TRBV19 and TRBJ1-2; 7 bases fit TRBD1. The germline CDR1 and CDR2 sequences are LNHDA and SQIVND (reference sequence). This CDR3 has 15 amino acids. The junction had 15 bases not matched to a gene; V was cut back by 6 bases and J by 8 bases. The CDR3 here is CASRNRGNRGAGYTF. For the CDR3, the DNA is TGTGCCAGTAGGAACAGGGGAAACAGAGGCGCAGGCTACACCTTC.

In this sample, this clone is medium-sized. V usage is TRBV6-1 and J usage is TRBJ1-5; 9 bases align to TRBD1. The CDR3 consists of 15 residues. Germline CDR1 reads MNHNS; CDR2 reads SASEGT. After removal of 6 bases from V and 9 bases from J, the junction contained 12 bases not matched to a gene. CDR3 nucleotides: TGTGCCAGCAGCCTGACAGGGGGTCCCGTTGTGCCCCAGCATTTT. This sequence encodes CASSLTGGPVVPQHF.

The rearrangement joins TRBV5-1 to TRBJ2-1; 8 bases fit TRBD2. With 4 bases clipped from V and 7 bases from J, the junction kept 13 bases outside the gene matches. Germline-derived CDR1 and CDR2 are SGHRS and YFSETQ. CDR3 size: 16 residues. The CDR3 bases are TGCGCCAGCAGCCCCTTCCCGGCTAGCGGGCTGAATGAGCAGTTCTTC. This gives the protein CASSPFPASGLNEQFF.

The table lists this clone with a few counts. This rearrangement joins TRBV6-1 to TRBJ1-1; D not resolved. Trimming took off 6 bases at V and 0 bases at J, with 11 bases between the two ends. This CDR3 spans 14 amino acids. Germline V gene data show CDR1 as MNHNS and CDR2 as SASEGT. This CDR3 is CASRKGSMNTEAFF. DNA of the CDR3: TGTGCCAGCAGGAAGGGATCTATGAACACTGAAGCTTTCTTT.